Listed below are T cell receptor beta chains from one sample, sequenced in a study of cytomegalovirus exposure and HLA in healthy donors. Using immunoSEQ multiplex PCR, the repertoire was profiled, and TCRdb retains in-frame clones only, with some absent. Of approximately 190,000 clones in the sample, around 82% were seen once. The material sequenced was PBMCs. The source is a woman aged 30 to 39 in good health and CMV-seropositive. The CDR3 runs from the conserved cysteine through the conserved F or W. Fields, in order: clone size, V gene, D gene, J gene, CDR3 protein, CDR3 DNA. The D gene is left open where the match is weak. A clone size is listed for some rows: how often the clone was seen (once, few, many), or a class if it is expanded.

NA	TRBV27	NA	TRBJ2-7	CASSFVTGAYEQYF	TGTGCCAGCAGTTTCGTGACAGGAGCTTACGAGCAGTACTTC
NA	TRBV5-4	TRBD2	TRBJ2-7	CASSFEPGLADYEQYF	TGTGCCAGCAGCTTCGAACCCGGACTAGCGGACTACGAGCAGTACTTC
NA	TRBV7-2	TRBD1	TRBJ1-2	CASSPGQGGLYGYTF	TGTGCCAGCAGCCCAGGACAGGGGGGCCTCTATGGCTACACCTTC
NA	TRBV6-1	NA	TRBJ2-7	CASSEVGMGAQAYEQYF	TGTGCCAGCAGTGAAGTGGGTATGGGGGCGCAGGCCTACGAGCAGTACTTC
NA	TRBV6-1	TRBD1	TRBJ1-5	CASSKTGGGNQPQHF	TGTGCCAGCAGTAAAACAGGGGGCGGCAATCAGCCCCAGCATTTT
NA	TRBV29-1	NA	TRBJ2-3	CSVVRSTDTQYF	TGCAGCGTTGTACGGAGCACAGATACGCAGTATTTT
NA	TRBV9	NA	TRBJ1-3	CASSVGLRSGNTIYF	TGTGCCAGCAGCGTAGGTCTTCGCTCTGGAAACACCATATATTTT
few	TRBV4-1	NA	TRBJ1-3	CASSPVGQLGNTIYF	TGCGCCAGCAGCCCAGTGGGACAACTCGGAAACACCATATATTTT
NA	TRBV6-6	NA	TRBJ1-1	CASSYPGQNTEAFF	TGTGCCAGCAGTTACCCCGGACAGAACACTGAAGCTTTCTTT
few	TRBV15	TRBD2	TRBJ2-3	CATSRTSGGSDTQYF	TGTGCCACCAGCAGGACTAGCGGGGGGTCAGATACGCAGTATTTT
NA	TRBV6-4	TRBD1	TRBJ2-1	CASRRTGGEGSDEQFF	TGTGCCAGCAGACGGACAGGGGGCGAAGGCAGCGATGAGCAGTTCTTC
NA	TRBV14	NA	TRBJ2-3	CASSQSVDTQYF	TGTGCCAGCAGCCAATCAGTAGATACGCAGTATTTT
NA	TRBV6-5	NA	TRBJ1-2	CASSYSTGNYGYTF	TGTGCCAGCAGTTACTCGACGGGGAACTATGGCTACACCTTC
NA	TRBV30	TRBD2	TRBJ2-5	CAWSVGGIQETQYF	TGTGCCTGGAGTGTGGGGGGGATTCAAGAGACCCAGTACTTC
NA	TRBV30	TRBD1	TRBJ2-2	CAWGYRGTGELFF	TGTGCCTGGGGGTACAGGGGAACCGGGGAGCTGTTTTTT
NA	TRBV28	TRBD2	TRBJ2-5	CASRGLAGGGETQYF	TGTGCCAGCAGGGGTCTAGCGGGGGGAGGGGAGACCCAGTACTTC
NA	TRBV28	NA	TRBJ2-1	CASSYPLRGSSYNEQFF	TGTGCCAGCAGTTACCCCCTCCGGGGGAGCTCCTACAATGAGCAGTTCTTC
once	TRBV7-2	TRBD2	TRBJ2-1	CASRLLAGGEGEQFF	TGTGCCAGCAGATTACTAGCGGGAGGGGAGGGTGAGCAGTTCTTC
few	TRBV18	TRBD1	TRBJ2-5	CASSPVGQAETQYF	TGTGCCAGCTCACCAGTGGGACAGGCGGAGACCCAGTACTTC
NA	TRBV7-2	NA	TRBJ1-2	CASSLVGGGGGYTF	TGTGCCAGCAGCTTAGTCGGCGGTGGGGGGGGCTACACCTTC
few	TRBV19	NA	TRBJ2-1	CASRPDRSSYNEQFF	TGTGCCAGCCGACCTGACAGGAGCTCCTACAATGAGCAGTTCTTC
NA	TRBV28	TRBD2	TRBJ2-1	CASSSNREEQFF	TGTGCCAGCAGTTCCAATCGGGAGGAACAGTTCTTC
NA	TRBV30	NA	TRBJ1-1	CAWAPGNTEAFF	TGTGCCTGGGCCCCCGGGAACACTGAAGCTTTCTTT
NA	TRBV7-9	TRBD1	TRBJ2-2	CASSLKTQGADPGELFF	TGTGCCAGCAGCTTAAAGACCCAGGGGGCGGACCCCGGGGAGCTGTTTTTT
NA	TRBV10-2	TRBD1	TRBJ1-2	CASNTGQYFGGYTF	TGCGCCAGCAATACGGGACAGTACTTTGGTGGCTACACCTTC
NA	TRBV5-1	TRBD2	TRBJ2-7	CASSLGAGAGYEQYF	TGCGCCAGCAGCTTAGGAGCGGGAGCGGGGTACGAGCAGTACTTC
once	TRBV7-9	NA	TRBJ2-5	CASSLAGSQETQYF	TGTGCCAGCAGCTTAGCGGGCAGTCAAGAGACCCAGTACTTC
NA	TRBV12-5	TRBD2	TRBJ2-5	CASGLPRLAGGGGDQETQYF	TGTGCTAGTGGTTTACCTAGACTAGCGGGGGGCGGGGGCGATCAAGAGACCCAGTACTTC
NA	TRBV7-9	NA	TRBJ2-5	CASSLVRGWKTQYF	TGTGCCAGCAGCTTAGTTCGGGGTTGGAAGACCCAGTACTTC
NA	TRBV2	NA	TRBJ1-6	CASSALKPGHITNSPLHF	TGTGCCAGCAGTGCCCTCAAACCGGGACACATAACAAATTCACCCCTCCACTTT
few	TRBV4-1	NA	TRBJ1-5	CASSQASGFGNQPQHF	TGCGCCAGCAGCCAGGCGTCAGGGTTTGGCAATCAGCCCCAGCATTTT
NA	TRBV11-2	NA	TRBJ2-1	CASSLDLGGGLNEQFF	TGTGCCAGCAGCTTAGATTTGGGGGGGGGCCTGAATGAGCAGTTCTTC
once	TRBV7-9	TRBD1	TRBJ1-5	CSSSLTGTSNQPQHF	TGTTCCAGCAGCTTGACAGGGACGAGCAATCAGCCCCAGCATTTT
NA	TRBV6-1	TRBD1	TRBJ2-1	CASSVSRDRVIYNEQFF	TGTGCCAGCAGTGTCTCCCGGGACAGGGTTATCTACAATGAGCAGTTCTTC
NA	TRBV2	NA	TRBJ2-5	CASKQGSKTQYF	TGTGCCAGCAAGCAGGGTAGCAAGACCCAGTACTTC
NA	TRBV2	TRBD1	TRBJ1-5	CASRGQGWGNQPQHF	TGTGCCAGCAGGGGACAGGGTTGGGGCAATCAGCCCCAGCATTTT
once	TRBV27	TRBD2	TRBJ2-5	CASSPLAGDQETQYF	TGTGCCAGCAGTCCCCTAGCGGGGGATCAAGAGACCCAGTACTTC
NA	TRBV30	TRBD1	TRBJ1-1	CAWSSGTGGSPTEAFF	TGTGCCTGGAGTTCCGGGACAGGGGGTTCCCCCACTGAAGCTTTCTTT
once	TRBV7-9	NA	TRBJ1-1	CASSLGQGLNTEAFF	TGTGCCAGCAGCTTAGGTCAGGGTCTGAACACTGAAGCTTTCTTT
once	TRBV19	NA	TRBJ1-6	CASSSSGERNSPLHF	TGTGCCAGTAGTTCGTCAGGGGAAAGGAATTCACCCCTCCACTTT
NA	TRBV7-2	TRBD1	TRBJ2-1	CASSKTGDNEQFF	TGTGCCAGCAGCAAGACAGGGGACAATGAGCAGTTCTTC
NA	TRBV2	NA	TRBJ2-2	CASGLRTGKTGELFF	TGTGCCAGCGGCTTGAGGACGGGGAAAACCGGGGAGCTGTTTTTT
NA	TRBV7-2	TRBD2	TRBJ2-7	CASSLEHMRESPYEQYF	TGTGCCAGCAGCTTAGAACATATGCGGGAGTCCCCCTACGAGCAGTACTTC
NA	TRBV23-1	TRBD1	TRBJ2-5	CASSRQGGRVTQYF	TGCGCCAGCAGCCGACAGGGGGGGAGGGTGACCCAGTACTTC